This T cell receptor beta chain originates from a study of cytomegalovirus exposure and HLA in healthy donors. Findings and caveats of the study: The study put 150 or so TCR beta chains on its list as cytomegalovirus-associated. Later analysis reportedly placed an Asian-associated ancestry cluster below the roughly 640-donor mean in N-insertions. The productive fraction for most TCR beta V segments was about 90% or about 30% in an earlier analysis.

Primers: 60 Vbeta forward and 13 Jbeta reverse. This table comes from immunoSEQ multiplex PCR, and its TCRdb copy is limited to in-frame clones, with some not included. The sample records about 150,000 clones, approximately 69% being singletons. In regard to this clone: Antigen specificity is unknown. Compared with germline, one end of the junction differs, possibly owing to a read error.

Germline CDR1 is SGHDT and CDR2 is YYEEEE. The length of the CDR3 is 14 residues. Input material: PBMCs. The source of this sequence is a man aged 25-45 years in good health and CMV-seronegative. The chain carries TRBV5-6 and TRBJ1-2; 7 positions match TRBD1. CDR3 nucleotides: TGTGCCAGCAGTTCCGACAGGGTCGACTATGGCTACCCCTTC. Protein: CASSSDRVDYGYPF. The whole variable domain, remainder taken from reference TRBV5-6 and TRBJ1-2, is DAGVTQSPTHLIKTRGQQVTLRCSPKSGHDTVSWYQQALGQGPQFIFQYYEEEERQRGNFPDRFSGHQFPNYSSELNVNALLLGDSALYLCASSSDRVDYGYPFGSGTRLTVV.